Below are 10 T cell receptor beta chains sequenced from a single sample in a study of cytomegalovirus exposure and HLA in healthy donors. With 60 Vbeta and 13 Jbeta primers, the PCR was carried out. Profiled with immunoSEQ multiplex PCR; TCRdb holds only in-frame clones, not every one. This table has about 110,000 clones, 60% to 80% appearing once. The sequencing sample was made of PBMCs. These receptors were obtained from a middle-aged man in good health and CMV-seropositive.

The chain couples TRBV5-1 to TRBJ1-4; D may be TRBD1 (5 bases). V was shortened by 0 bases and J by 8 bases, with 11 bases between the two germline ends. CDR1 is SGHRS and CDR2 is YFSETQ in the germline V gene. The CDR3 consists of 14 residues. The CDR3 DNA follows: TGCGCCAGCAGCTTGGCAGGGTTTGGCGAAAAACTGTTTTTT. Residues: CASSLAGFGEKLFF.

V and J are TRBV7-2 and TRBJ1-1, with D unresolved. The CDR3 covers 12 residues. V gave up 5 bases and J gave up 4 bases, with 8 bases separating them. Germline CDR1 reads SGHTA; CDR2 reads FQGNSA. CDR3: CASSPGGTEAFF. The CDR3 DNA reads TGTGCCAGCAGCCCGGGAGGCACTGAAGCTTTCTTT.

CDR3: CASSPEDRLNEKLFF. CDR3 sequence (DNA): TGTGCCAGCTCACCAGAAGACAGGCTTAATGAAAAACTGTTTTTT. The J gene is TRBJ1-4, the V gene TRBV18; tentative D call: TRBD1 (6 bases). Germline CDR1 reads KGHSH; CDR2 reads LQKENI. Between the trimmed V and J ends, which lost 2 bases and 4 bases, there was a span of 11 bases. The CDR3 contains 15 residues.

This clone was recorded once. The chain recombines TRBV7-2 with TRBJ2-5; TRBD2 agrees at 8 bases. Germline-derived CDR1 and CDR2 are SGHTA and FQGNSA. The CDR3 spans 16 residues. The trim removed 5 bases at V and 7 bases at J, leaving 15 bases unmatched. CDR3 nucleotide sequence: TGTGCCAGCAGCCAGAGTCTGGCGGGGGGTTTGTCGACCCAGTACTTC. Encoded protein: CASSQSLAGGLSTQYF.

The chain combines TRBV5-4 with TRBJ1-4; no definite D call. V gave up 0 bases and J gave up 4 bases, with 13 bases separating them. The length of the CDR3 is 16 residues. CDR1 is SGHNT and CDR2 is YYREEE in the germline V gene (reference sequence). This chain's CDR3 is CASSLGPEAFNEKLFF. The DNA for the CDR3 is TGTGCCAGCAGCTTGGGGCCCGAGGCCTTTAATGAAAAACTGTTTTTT.

This clone was observed a single time. The V gene is TRBV25-1, the J gene TRBJ2-3, with 7 bases aligning to TRBD2. Germline lookup yields CDR1 MGHDK and CDR2 SYGVNS. The length of the CDR3 is 17 residues. Losses at the gene ends were 1 base for V and 4 bases for J; bases not matched to a gene: 11. This CDR3 reads CASSESVGGGPSDTQYF. CDR3 in DNA: TGTGCCAGCAGTGAATCCGTTGGGGGAGGGCCCTCAGATACGCAGTATTTT.

The chain links TRBV2 to TRBJ1-2; no firm D call. The germline gives CDR1 SNHLY, CDR2 FYNNEI. This CDR3 has 15 amino acids. V was clipped by 2 bases and J by 10 bases, with 20 bases between them. The CDR3 sequence is CASSERGGPELPYTF. For the CDR3, the DNA is TGTGCCAGCAGTGAACGTGGAGGGCCGGAATTACCCTACACCTTC.

CDR3 in amino acids: CASSRQGVIFMNTEAFF. Here the CDR3 DNA reads TGTGCCAGCAGCAGACAGGGGGTCATTTTTATGAACACTGAAGCTTTCTTT. This rearrangement joins TRBV2 to TRBJ1-1; 9 bases match TRBD1. With 6 bases clipped from V and 0 bases from J, the junction kept 11 bases outside the gene matches. CDR1 is SNHLY, CDR2 FYNNEI, per germline. The CDR3 sequence is 17 residues long. The full variable domain, in which reference TRBV2 and TRBJ1-1 provide the parts outside the CDR3, is EPEVTQTPSHQVTQMGQEVILRCVPISNHLYFYWYRQILGQKVEFLVSFYNNEISEKSEIFDDQFSVERPDGSNFTLKIRSTKLEDSAMYFCASSRQGVIFMNTEAFFGQGTRLTVV.

The CDR3 DNA reads TGTGCCAGCAGCCCTAGGACAGGGGCGGTCACTGAAGCTTTCTTT. Protein sequence: CASSPRTGAVTEAFF. The V call is TRBV11-2, the J call TRBJ1-1, with 9 bases fitting TRBD1. Germline V gives CDR1 SGHAT, CDR2 FQNNGV. The CDR3 has 15 residues. The ends lost 5 bases at V and 4 bases at J; junction bases unmatched: 8. Combining the CDR3 with reference TRBV11-2 and TRBJ1-1 gives the whole variable domain EAGVAQSPRYKIIEKRQSVAFWCNPISGHATLYWYQQILGQGPKLLIQFQNNGVVDDSQLPKDRFSAERLKGVDSTLKIQPAKLEDSAVYLCASSPRTGAVTEAFFGQGTRLTVV.

The genes are TRBV15 and TRBJ1-6; no reliable D call. V gave up 6 bases and J gave up 10 bases, with 13 bases separating them. The CDR3 extends over 13 amino acids. Germline values: CDR1 LNHNV, CDR2 YYDKDF (reference sequence). In nucleotides, the CDR3 is TGTGCCACCAGTCCGGGGATTCACTCACCCCTCCACTTT. Translated, it gives CATSPGIHSPLHF.